These 10 T cell receptor beta chains came from one sample sequenced in a study of T-cell reconstitution after alpha-beta-depleted transplantation in children. A TCRbeta library incorporating unique molecular identifiers was prepared. TCRdb reprocessed the PCR reads via MiXCR and lists one record per CDR3 protein. The repertoire includes approximately 390,000 distinct CDR3 sequences, about a tenth of them detected once, and roughly 6% sits in the top ten. Sequencing used PBMCs from the stem cell graft donor, obtained from the stem cell graft. These receptors all stem from a human donor who donated a stem cell graft to a child with acute myeloid leukemia.

This clonotype has a handful of counts. This chain uses TRBV20-1 with TRBJ2-5; 8 nucleotides agree with TRBD2. V lost 2 bases and J lost 5; bases outside the gene matches: 13. This CDR3 region has 16 residues. Germline loops: CDR1 DFQATT, CDR2 SNEGSKA (reference sequence). In DNA form, the CDR3 reads TGCAGTGCTAGACCCTCATCCGGGGGGGCGCGGGAGACCCAGTACTTC. Translated: CSARPSSGGARETQYF.

There are a few counts of this clonotype. V gene TRBV5-1 combines with J gene TRBJ2-1, with 10 bases that match TRBD2. The CDR3 sequence is 15 residues long. With V trimmed by 4 bases and J by 4 bases, 5 bases remained unmatched. Germline lookup yields CDR1 SGHRS and CDR2 YFSETQ. CDR3 DNA: TGCGCCAGCAGCAATATAGCGGGGGGATACAATGAGCAGTTCTTC. Protein: CASSNIAGGYNEQFF.

CDR3 DNA sequence: TGCAGTGCTAGAGACCTACTAGCGGGGGGGCTGGAGACCCAGTACTTC. Residues: CSARDLLAGGLETQYF. The chain recombines TRBV20-1 with TRBJ2-5; the match to TRBD2 covers 13 bases. CDR1 and CDR2 (germline): DFQATT, SNEGSKA (reference sequence). The CDR3 has 16 residues. V shed 0 bases and J 5 bases; nucleotides not matched to a gene: 6.

This clonotype showed up many times. The genes are TRBV4-3 and TRBJ2-7; unclear D gene. This CDR3 is built from 13 residues. The V gene lost 0 bases and the J gene lost 4 bases, with 7 bases spanning the gap. From germline, CDR1 is LGHNA and CDR2 YSLEER. CDR3 bases: TGCGCCAGCAGCCAAGATCATGGATACGAGCAGTACTTC. It encodes CASSQDHGYEQYF.

This clonotype was counted only a few times. V usage is TRBV20-1 and J usage is TRBJ2-1; 9 bases are shared with TRBD2. After removal of 6 bases from V and 5 bases from J, the junction contained 8 bases not matched to a gene. This CDR3 is built from 14 residues. Per germline, CDR1 DFQATT and CDR2 SNEGSKA (reference sequence). The CDR3 spells CSAFTAGGNNEQFF. CDR3 nucleotides: TGCAGTGCCTTTACAGCGGGAGGAAACAATGAGCAGTTCTTC.

A few counts support this clonotype. The chain carries TRBV7-2 and TRBJ2-1; D is perhaps TRBD1 (5 bases). The CDR3 extends over 14 amino acids. The germline V gene encodes CDR1 SGHTA and CDR2 FQGNSA. The V end lost 11 bases, the J end lost 6 bases, and 20 bases lay between the germline ends. The CDR3 protein is CARSVGPLGNEQFF. The CDR3 DNA is TGTGCCCGCTCCGTGGGGCCCCTCGGCAATGAGCAGTTCTTC.

This clonotype occurred a few times. V gene TRBV13 combines with J gene TRBJ1-1; 7 bases are a match to TRBD1. V shed 7 bases and J 6 bases; nucleotides not matched to a gene: 11. Germline V gene sequence: CDR1 PRHDT, CDR2 FYEKMQ (reference sequence). The CDR3 has 14 residues. The CDR3 here is CASTQTGSSSEAFF. The CDR3 DNA reads TGTGCCAGCACCCAGACAGGGAGTTCATCTGAAGCTTTCTTT. Full variable domain (remainder filled in from reference TRBV13 and TRBJ1-1): AAGVIQSPRHLIKEKRETATLKCYPIPRHDTVYWYQQGPGQDPQFLISFYEKMQSDKGSIPDRFSAQQFSDYHSELNMSSLELGDSALYFCASTQTGSSSEAFFGQGTRLTVV.

The rearrangement uses TRBV4-1 and TRBJ1-1; no reliable D call. Germline lookup yields CDR1 MGHRA and CDR2 YSYEKL. V shed 3 bases and J shed 5 bases, with 10 bases lying between them. This CDR3 spans 13 amino acids. The CDR3 protein is CASSQRTGTEAFF. CDR3 DNA: TGCGCCAGCAGCCAGAGGACTGGAACTGAAGCTTTCTTT.

This clonotype has ten or more counts. Written as DNA, the CDR3 is TGCGCCAGCAGCTTTCGTCCCGAGAATGAAAAACTGTTTTTT. As protein: CASSFRPENEKLFF. The chain joins TRBV5-1 to TRBJ1-4; D not certain. This CDR3 comprises 14 residues. Per germline, CDR1 SGHRS and CDR2 YFSETQ. V was trimmed by 2 bases and J by 5 bases, leaving 10 bases between them.

Only a few counts were recorded for this clonotype. A single base separates this from a much larger clone, so it may be a read error. The chain links TRBV20-1 to TRBJ1-1; D remains unclear. The ends were cut back, 2 bases at V and 1 base at J, with 2 bases in the middle. In germline, CDR1 is DFQATT, CDR2 SNEGSKA (reference sequence). The CDR3 is made up of 11 amino acids. For the CDR3, the DNA is TGCAGTGCTAGACCGAACACTGAAGCTTTCTTT. This gives the protein CSARPNTEAFF.